These 10 T cell receptor beta chains share one sample of origin, sequenced in a study of lymphopenia after photon versus proton radiotherapy. TCRdb's copy holds only in-frame clones and misses some; the assay was immunoSEQ multiplex PCR. The sample contains 83,000 or so clones, 83% of which appear only once. The sequencing here drew on peripheral blood, taken from a patient treated with proton-based radiotherapy. The source is a man in his sixties with pancreatic cancer.

The chain couples TRBV5-1 to TRBJ2-7, with TRBD1 identical over 8 bases. From germline, CDR1 is SGHRS and CDR2 YFSETQ. CDR3 length equals 16 residues. Trimming at V came to 4 bases and at J to 1 base, leaving 10 bases not matched to a gene. In nucleotides, the CDR3 is TGCGCCAGCAGCCTCGGACAGGGAATAAGGTCCTACGAGCAGTACTTC. Translated: CASSLGQGIRSYEQYF.

This chain uses TRBV18 with TRBJ2-3, with 7 bases identical to TRBD2. This CDR3 is 15 amino acids long. From germline, CDR1 is KGHSH and CDR2 LQKENI. V dropped 3 bases and J dropped 6; count of bases not matched to a gene: 9. The CDR3 DNA is TGTGCCAGCTCACCCCTGGGGACTAACGGGGATACGCAGTATTTT. It yields the protein CASSPLGTNGDTQYF. Full variable domain (remainder filled in from reference TRBV18 and TRBJ2-3): NAGVMQNPRHLVRRRGQEARLRCSPMKGHSHVYWYRQLPEEGLKFMVYLQKENIIDESGMPKERFSAEFPKEGPSILRIQQVVRGDSAAYFCASSPLGTNGDTQYFGPGTRLTVL.

The chain links TRBV5-1 to TRBJ2-6; either TRBD1 or TRBD2 may supply D (5 bases each). The V gene's germline CDR1 is SGHRS and CDR2 YFSETQ. The CDR3 contains 18 residues. The V gene lost 0 bases and the J gene lost 0 bases, with 13 bases spanning the gap. CDR3: CASSLVGTVVSGANVLTF. The CDR3 coding sequence is TGCGCCAGCAGCTTGGTTGGGACGGTTGTCTCTGGGGCCAACGTCCTGACTTTC.

J is TRBJ2-7 and V is TRBV15, with TRBD2 identical over 9 bases. Germline CDR1 LNHNV, CDR2 YYDKDF (reference sequence). The CDR3 is 17 amino acids. The junction had 10 bases not matched to a gene; V was cut back by 1 base and J by 3 bases. CDR3 sequence: CATSRAGAWTSDYEQYF. CDR3 nucleotides: TGTGCCACCAGCAGAGCGGGAGCGTGGACTAGCGACTACGAGCAGTACTTC.

The genes are TRBV28 and TRBJ1-3; D remains unclear. From germline, CDR1 is MDHEN and CDR2 SYDVKM. The CDR3 runs 13 residues. With 5 bases removed from V and 2 bases from J, the gap between germline ends came to 7 bases. The CDR3 coding sequence is TGTGCCAGCAGTCTCCTACCTGGAAACACCATATATTTT. Translation: CASSLLPGNTIYF.

The table lists this clone with a count of one. The chain couples TRBV7-9 to TRBJ1-5; D not certain. This CDR3 is built from 13 residues. Trimming pared 1 base from V and 9 bases from J, leaving 10 bases between. The V gene's germline CDR1 is SEHNR and CDR2 FQNEAQ (reference sequence). Written as DNA, the CDR3 is TGTGCCAGCAGCTTAGGACCCACTAGGCCCCAGCATTTT. Translated: CASSLGPTRPQHF.

The chain is built from TRBV28 and TRBJ2-1; TRBD2 matches 7 bases. With 6 bases clipped from V and 7 bases from J, the junction kept 18 bases outside the gene matches. Germline V CDR1 and CDR2: MDHEN, SYDVKM. CDR3 length: 17 residues. The CDR3 region has the DNA TGTGCCAGCAGCCCCGGGACTCAAGGGAGGGATTGGAATGAGCAGTTCTTC. As protein: CASSPGTQGRDWNEQFF.

The genes are TRBV5-4 and TRBJ2-3; D remains unclear. Trimming cost V 0 bases and J 5 bases, with 13 bases left between them. The CDR3 consists of 15 residues. The germline V gene has CDR1 SGHNT and CDR2 YYREEE (reference sequence). The CDR3 bases are TGTGCCAGCAGCTTGGGGGGTAGCCTCGGAGATACGCAGTATTTT. This codes for CASSLGGSLGDTQYF.

In DNA form, the CDR3 reads TGTGCCAGCTCACCACTGGCCTCCTACAATGAGCAGTTCTTC. This sequence encodes CASSPLASYNEQFF. This chain joins TRBV18 and TRBJ2-1; D call uncertain. This CDR3 comprises 14 residues. The V and J ends lost 1 base and 0 bases respectively, with 4 bases between them. The germline V gene encodes CDR1 KGHSH and CDR2 LQKENI.

The chain couples TRBV7-8 to TRBJ1-4; D gene unclear. CDR1 and CDR2 (germline): SGHVS, FQNEAQ. This CDR3 is 12 amino acids long. The germline V and J ends were trimmed by 1 base and 10 bases, with 7 bases remaining between them. This CDR3 reads CASSLVNAKLFF. The DNA for the CDR3 is TGTGCCAGCAGCTTAGTAAACGCAAAACTGTTTTTT.